These 30 T cell receptor beta chains were all obtained from the same sample, sequenced in a study of beta chain features in type 1 diabetes. Their antigen targets remain unknown. Expressed TCRB transcripts were sequenced, since all the RNA that had been isolated was reverse transcribed. TCRdb's table, derived via immunoSEQ multiplex PCR, lists solely in-frame clones and lacks some. Here the sample spans some 660,000 clones, around an eighth being singletons. Study observations and caveats: Shortening that was moderate but significant affected the TCRB CDR3s of Type 1 diabetes patients in all four CD4+ subsets.

Source material: naive CD4+ T cells from blood. These receptors were taken from a man aged 18 to 29 with type 1 diabetes.

This clone was detected only a few times. The chain uses TRBV11-2 and TRBJ2-5, with D perhaps TRBD2 (6 bases). Between the trimmed V and J ends, which lost 2 bases and 5 bases, there was a span of 15 bases. CDR1 and CDR2 (germline): SGHAT, FQNNGV. This CDR3 is built from 15 residues. CDR3 nucleotides: TGTGCCAGCAGCTTAAGACTAGAAGGTTGGGAGACCCAGTACTTC. It encodes CASSLRLEGWETQYF.

In its sample, this clone was seen once. The chain has TRBV2 and TRBJ2-4, with TRBD1 identical over 8 bases. This CDR3 is built from 16 residues. Germline V lookup: CDR1 SNHLY, CDR2 FYNNEI. With 6 bases clipped from V and 6 bases from J, the junction kept 13 bases outside the gene matches. The CDR3 nucleotides are TGTGCCAGCAGCGCCCCGCAGGGGGCGCGGAGAAACATTCAGTACTTC. Translation gives CASSAPQGARRNIQYF.

The CDR3 loop is CASSPTGSNTEAFF. DNA of the CDR3: TGTGCCAGCTCACCGACAGGGTCGAACACTGAAGCTTTCTTT. This chain links TRBV18 with TRBJ1-1, with TRBD1 identical over 7 bases. CDR3 length: 14 residues. From germline, CDR1 is KGHSH and CDR2 LQKENI. The V and J ends lost 3 bases and 1 base, in that order; junction bases with no gene match: 2.

The rearrangement joins TRBV7-2 to TRBJ2-1; D is uncertain. Per the germline V gene, CDR1 is SGHTA and CDR2 is FQGNSA. This CDR3 is built from 11 residues. V gave up 5 bases and J gave up 8 bases, with 7 bases separating them. CDR3 in amino acids: CASSPFDEQFF. The CDR3 nucleotides read TGTGCCAGCAGCCCCTTTGATGAGCAGTTCTTC.

The chain employs TRBV2 and TRBJ2-1; maybe TRBD2 (5 bases). The V end lost 3 bases, the J end lost 4 bases, and 13 bases lay between the germline ends. The CDR3 totals 15 residues. Germline V gives CDR1 SNHLY, CDR2 FYNNEI. The DNA of the CDR3 is TGTGCCAGCAGTGACCCCAGCGGAGCTTACAATGAGCAGTTCTTC. This gives the protein CASSDPSGAYNEQFF.

This clone was counted only a few times. V usage is TRBV4-3 and J usage is TRBJ2-2, with 8 positions matching TRBD1. V was pared by 3 bases and J by 6 bases, with 6 bases of the junction left unmatched. This CDR3 has 15 residues. The germline V gene encodes CDR1 LGHNA and CDR2 YSLEER. The CDR3 sequence: CASSHLTGDPGELFF. The CDR3 nucleotides are TGCGCCAGCAGCCACCTGACAGGGGACCCCGGGGAGCTGTTTTTT.

This clone turned up a few times. V is TRBV5-6 and J is TRBJ2-1, with D possibly matching TRBD1 (7 bases). From germline, CDR1 is SGHDT and CDR2 YYEEEE. V was cut by 2 bases and J by 5 bases, with 14 bases left in between. This CDR3 contains 15 residues. For the CDR3, the DNA is TGTGCCAGCAGCTTAGTCGACAGGGAGGACAATGAGCAGTTCTTC. It translates to CASSLVDREDNEQFF.

This clone was recorded a few times. This chain uses TRBV11-1 with TRBJ2-5; 7 bases fit TRBD2. Unmatched junction bases numbered 10, after V lost 4 bases and J lost 5 bases. Per germline, CDR1 SGHAT and CDR2 FQDESV (reference sequence). The CDR3 is 15 amino acids. CDR3 nucleotides: TGTGCCAGCAGCTCCTCCCTCGGGGGGAGCGAGACCCAGTACTTC. It translates to CASSSSLGGSETQYF.

The table lists this clone with a count of one. The chain combines TRBV2 with TRBJ2-7; D gene ambiguous. Trimming pared 4 bases from V and 3 bases from J, leaving 10 bases between. The CDR3 has 13 amino acids. Germline loops: CDR1 SNHLY, CDR2 FYNNEI. This CDR3 reads CASSVARSYEQYF. In nucleotides, the CDR3 is TGTGCCAGCAGTGTAGCCAGGAGCTACGAGCAGTACTTC.

The rearrangement links TRBV30 to TRBJ2-7; 8 bases are a match to TRBD1. CDR3 length: 15 amino acids. The J segment lost 2 bases and the V segment lost 0 bases, leaving 6 bases of the junction unmatched. Germline V gene data show CDR1 as GTSNPN and CDR2 as SVGIG (reference sequence). The CDR3 DNA reads as TGTGCCTGGAGTGTACGCAGCAGGGGGCCCTACGAGCAGTACTTC. This gives the protein CAWSVRSRGPYEQYF.

As DNA, the CDR3 is TGTGCCAGCAGATCCGGGACAGGGGCTAACTATGGCTACACCTTC. The encoded protein is CASRSGTGANYGYTF. The rearrangement joins TRBV5-6 to TRBJ1-2; 10 nucleotides align to TRBD1. The V and J ends lost 5 bases and 0 bases, in that order; junction bases with no gene match: 4. Germline CDR1 reads SGHDT; CDR2 reads YYEEEE. The CDR3 covers 15 residues.

This clone turned up a few times. The chain combines TRBV18 with TRBJ2-3; 7 bases map to TRBD1. The V gene's germline CDR1 is KGHSH and CDR2 LQKENI. The CDR3 consists of 16 residues. J was trimmed by 1 base and V by 0 bases; bases with no gene match: 4. The CDR3 is CASSPPGQVGTDTQYF. CDR3 bases: TGTGCCAGCTCACCACCCGGACAGGTCGGCACAGATACGCAGTATTTT.

This clone was seen more than once but under ten times. V usage is TRBV4-3 and J usage is TRBJ2-2, with 7 bases fitting TRBD1. The CDR3 has 17 amino acids. CDR1 and CDR2 from the germline V gene are LGHNA and YSLEER. V shed 1 base and J 2 bases; nucleotides not matched to a gene: 7. This CDR3 reads CASSQGQGGPNTGELFF. The CDR3 DNA sequence: TGCGCCAGCAGCCAAGGACAGGGTGGTCCCAACACCGGGGAGCTGTTTTTT.

The sample holds a few counts of this clone. The gene calls are TRBV18 and TRBJ2-6; tentative D call: TRBD2 (5 bases). Germline V lookup: CDR1 KGHSH, CDR2 LQKENI. The V end lost 3 bases, the J end lost 2 bases, and 8 bases lay between the germline ends. This CDR3 contains 15 residues. CDR3 residues: CASSPVEAGANVLTF. CDR3 sequence (DNA): TGTGCCAGCTCACCGGTGGAGGCTGGGGCCAACGTCCTGACTTTC.

A few counts support this clone. The J gene is TRBJ2-3, the V gene TRBV28; tentatively, D is TRBD1 or TRBD2 (5 bases each). The CDR3 totals 15 residues. Germline values: CDR1 MDHEN, CDR2 SYDVKM. V dropped 4 bases and J dropped 4 bases, with 15 bases sitting between them. CDR3 sequence: CASSSPGRWADTQYF. The CDR3 region has the DNA TGTGCCAGCAGTTCGCCGGGACGATGGGCAGATACGCAGTATTTT.

About this clone itself: Other DNA sequences in this specimen translate into the identical CDR3. This chain uses TRBV27 with TRBJ2-7; no firm D call. V was clipped by 6 bases and J by 6 bases, with 12 bases between them. Germline V gene data show CDR1 as MNHEY and CDR2 as SMNVEV (reference sequence). The CDR3 runs 12 residues. The CDR3: CASRPSSGEQYF. DNA of the CDR3: TGTGCCAGCAGGCCGTCGTCGGGCGAGCAGTACTTC.

The V and J genes are TRBV4-2 and TRBJ2-1; 8 bases are a match to TRBD2. The germline gives CDR1 LGHNA, CDR2 YNFKEQ. V was pared by 2 bases and J by 0 bases, with 3 bases of the junction left unmatched. The CDR3 has 16 residues. The CDR3 loop is CASSQQTSGSYNEQFF. CDR3 DNA sequence: TGTGCCAGCAGCCAACAAACTAGCGGCTCCTACAATGAGCAGTTCTTC.

This clone was detected a few times. V is TRBV29-1 and J is TRBJ1-1; TRBD1 matches at 9 bases. With 4 bases clipped from V and 4 bases from J, the junction kept 7 bases outside the gene matches. The CDR3 length is 14 residues. CDR1 and CDR2 (germline): SQVTM, ANQGSEA. The CDR3 sequence: CSVARTGDGTEAFF. As DNA, the CDR3 is TGCAGCGTTGCCCGGACAGGGGATGGCACTGAAGCTTTCTTT.

This chain links TRBV6-6 with TRBJ2-7, with D perhaps TRBD1 or TRBD2 (5 bases each). This CDR3 is 15 amino acids long. Trimming took 6 bases from V and 1 from J, leaving 16 bases between them. From germline, CDR1 is MNHNY and CDR2 SVGAGI (reference sequence). CDR3 in amino acids: CASSPLGTPSYEQYF. CDR3 nucleotide sequence: TGTGCCAGCAGCCCTCTGGGGACCCCTTCCTACGAGCAGTACTTC.

The gene calls are TRBV9 and TRBJ2-7; TRBD2 aligns across 9 bases. Trimming at V came to 4 bases and at J to 0 bases, leaving 8 bases not matched to a gene. Germline V gene lookup returns CDR1 SGDLS and CDR2 YYNGEE. The CDR3 runs 16 residues. CDR3 sequence (DNA): TGTGCCAGCAGCCCTATGGTGGGACTAGCCTCCTACGAGCAGTACTTC. Amino acid sequence: CASSPMVGLASYEQYF.

This clone came up a few times. The chain has TRBV28 and TRBJ2-1; D is undetermined. V was trimmed by 5 bases and J by 2 bases, leaving 4 bases between them. Germline CDR1 reads MDHEN; CDR2 reads SYDVKM. The CDR3 runs to 12 residues. The CDR3 spells CASSVAYNEQFF. The CDR3 DNA follows: TGTGCCAGCAGTGTCGCCTACAATGAGCAGTTCTTC.

V and J are TRBV2 and TRBJ2-5; D unclear. This CDR3 has 11 amino acids. Trimming cost V 7 bases and J 2 bases, with 5 bases left between them. Germline CDR1 reads SNHLY; CDR2 reads FYNNEI. The CDR3 DNA reads as TGTGCCAGCACCAGTCAAGAGACCCAGTACTTC. Translation: CASTSQETQYF.

This sequence joins TRBV25-1 and TRBJ2-7, with TRBD2 matching over 10 bases. Germline values: CDR1 MGHDK, CDR2 SYGVNS. This CDR3 comprises 16 residues. The junction had 7 bases not matched to a gene; V was cut back by 3 bases and J by 2 bases. DNA of the CDR3: TGTGCCAGCAGTGACACCGGGACTAGCGCAACCTACGAGCAGTACTTC. Translating gives CASSDTGTSATYEQYF.

V gene TRBV30 combines with J gene TRBJ2-1; perhaps TRBD2 as D (5 bases). CDR1 and CDR2 from the germline V gene are GTSNPN and SVGIG (reference sequence). The CDR3 extends over 13 amino acids. Between the trimmed V and J ends, which lost 0 bases and 9 bases, there was a span of 12 bases. In nucleotides, the CDR3 is TGTGCCTGGAGTGTAAATGCGGGTGGTGAGCAGTTCTTC. This encodes CAWSVNAGGEQFF.

This clone has only a few counts. This sample also contains other DNA sequences that code for the same CDR3. This sequence joins TRBV9 and TRBJ1-1; D remains ambiguous. The CDR3 length is 13 residues. Germline lookup yields CDR1 SGDLS and CDR2 YYNGEE. Trimming left V 0 bases short and J 1 base short, with 4 bases between. CDR3 in DNA: TGTGCCAGCAGCGTAGACACGAACACTGAAGCTTTCTTT. Protein product: CASSVDTNTEAFF. The full variable domain, rest sourced from reference TRBV9 and TRBJ1-1, is DSGVTQTPKHLITATGQRVTLRCSPRSGDLSVYWYQQSLDQGLQFLIQYYNGEERAKGNILERFSAQQFPDLHSELNLSSLELGDSALYFCASSVDTNTEAFFGQGTRLTVV.

In this sample, this clone turned up a few times. The gene calls are TRBV11-1 and TRBJ2-3; D unresolved. CDR3 length: 11 amino acids. Germline CDR1 reads SGHAT; CDR2 reads FQDESV (reference sequence). Trimming removed 7 bases at V and 5 bases at J, with 7 bases between. The CDR3 nucleotides read TGTGCCAGCACTCTAGGAGATACGCAGTATTTT. This gives the protein CASTLGDTQYF.

This clone was seen a few times. This sample also contains other DNA sequences that code for the same CDR3. The CDR3 nucleotides are TGTGCCTGGAGTTACCGGGGCAATCAGCCCCAGCATTTT. Translated, it gives CAWSYRGNQPQHF. The chain uses TRBV30 and TRBJ1-5; D gene unclear. Germline-derived CDR1 and CDR2 are GTSNPN and SVGIG (reference sequence). V was pared by 2 bases and J by 2 bases, with 7 bases between. This CDR3 contains 13 residues.

This clone is a singleton in its sample. The chain employs TRBV18 and TRBJ2-1; D may match TRBD1 or TRBD2 (6 bases each). The CDR3 extends over 15 amino acids. From germline, CDR1 is KGHSH and CDR2 LQKENI. Between the trimmed V and J ends, which lost 1 base and 9 bases, there was a span of 16 bases. CDR3 sequence reads: CASSPQGGQFGEQFF. The CDR3 nucleotides are TGTGCCAGCTCACCACAGGGGGGTCAGTTTGGTGAGCAGTTCTTC. Supplemented by reference TRBV18 and TRBJ2-1, the full variable domain reads NAGVMQNPRHLVRRRGQEARLRCSPMKGHSHVYWYRQLPEEGLKFMVYLQKENIIDESGMPKERFSAEFPKEGPSILRIQQVVRGDSAAYFCASSPQGGQFGEQFFGPGTRLTVL.

The chain joins TRBV18 to TRBJ2-7; weak D call: TRBD2 (5 bases). From germline, CDR1 is KGHSH and CDR2 LQKENI. CDR3 size: 14 residues. V was trimmed by 3 bases and J by 2 bases, leaving 11 bases between them. The CDR3 here is CASSPTYGAYEQYF. In DNA form, the CDR3 reads TGTGCCAGCTCACCTACTTACGGGGCCTACGAGCAGTACTTC.

There are a few counts of this clone. The chain carries TRBV6-1 and TRBJ2-7; the match to TRBD1 covers 11 bases. J was trimmed by 3 bases and V by 10 bases; bases with no gene match: 8. The length of the CDR3 is 14 residues. Germline V CDR1 and CDR2: MNHNS, SASEGT. The CDR3 DNA follows: TGTGCCATCCAGATCGGGACAGGGGGCTACGAGCAGTACTTC. It specifies CAIQIGTGGYEQYF.